Below, one T cell receptor beta chain is given with its context. These data originate in a study of response to subunit inactivated influenza vaccine. The CDR3 contains 12 residues. V was shortened by 8 bases and J by 4 bases, with 11 bases between the two germline ends. The germline V gene encodes CDR1 MNHEY and CDR2 SVGEGT. TCRdb called the RT-PCR reads again in MiXCR, with one record for every CDR3 protein. This sample has fewer than 600,000 distinct CDR3 sequences, with about 7.2% found just once. The source material was PBMCs from blood, sampled less than 30 months after vaccination. The sequence came from a man in his fifties or sixties who received an inactivated influenza vaccine. The chain joins TRBV6-2 or TRBV6-3 to TRBJ2-5; D not certain. This CDR3 is CASDKGRETQYF. CDR3 nucleotide sequence: TGTGCCAGCGATAAGGGTCGAGAGACCCAGTACTTC.